This TCR beta chain was obtained from a study of early T cells in non-severe SARS-CoV-2 infection. Notes on the study in general: Private and CD4 specificities were missed by VDJdb matching, skewed to anti-spike CD8.

TCRdb re-called the 5' RACE reads through MiXCR, storing one row per CDR3 protein. This sample has tens of thousands of distinct CDR3 sequences, with about 5.9% found just once. V dropped 6 bases and J dropped 0; count of bases not matched to a gene: 4. Germline V gene lookup returns CDR1 DFQATT and CDR2 SNEGSKA (reference sequence). CDR3 length: 13 residues. This clonotype was found many times. Its antigen is not identified. The V and J genes are TRBV20-1 and TRBJ2-7, with TRBD2 identical over 8 bases. Here the sequenced sample was whole blood, taken at baseline. This clonotype originated in an adult who was a healthcare worker with PCR-confirmed SARS-CoV-2 infection or an uninfected control (not recorded which). Here the CDR3 DNA reads TGCAGTGCCGCCGGGACTAGCTCCTACGAGCAGTACTTC. This translates into CSAAGTSSYEQYF.